These 25 T cell receptor beta chains were sequenced from one sample in a study of blood T cell repertoires in COVID-19. Assay: immunoSEQ multiplex PCR; the TCRdb copy retains only in-frame clones and omits some. The sample carries 300,000 to 400,000 clones, 80% to 90% recorded once. Input material: peripheral blood. The receptor set was obtained from a woman aged 60-75 years with COVID-19, enrolled during active disease.

This rearrangement joins TRBV5-1 to TRBJ1-2; D may be TRBD1 (6 bases). V dropped 5 bases and J dropped 5 bases, with 13 bases sitting between them. CDR3 length: 13 residues. Germline loops: CDR1 SGHRS, CDR2 YFSETQ. The CDR3 DNA reads as TGCGCCAGCAGACGAATCAGGGGATATGGCTACACCTTC. This encodes CASRRIRGYGYTF.

The genes are TRBV3-1 (or the pseudogene TRBV3-2) and TRBJ1-1, with 7 bases lining up with TRBD1. From germline, CDR1 is LGHDT and CDR2 YNNKEL (reference sequence). Germline trimming cut 5 bases from V and 8 bases from J; bases unmatched to any gene: 14. The CDR3 runs 15 residues. The DNA of the CDR3 is TGTGCCAGCAGCATCTCGACAGGGTCTTCCCCAGAAGCTTTCTTT. Translation: CASSISTGSSPEAFF.

The table lists this clone with a count of one. The chain combines TRBV7-8 with TRBJ2-2; TRBD2 matches 7 bases. CDR3 length equals 19 residues. V shed 2 bases and J 4 bases; nucleotides not matched to a gene: 16. The V gene's germline CDR1 is SGHVS and CDR2 FQNEAQ. The CDR3 region is CASSLRRGIRGEVTGELFF. The CDR3, as DNA: TGTGCCAGCAGCTTAAGAAGGGGCATCCGGGGGGAGGTCACCGGGGAGCTGTTTTTT.

This chain joins TRBV5-5 and TRBJ1-2; D perhaps matches TRBD1 (5 bases). The CDR3 loop spans 13 amino acids. V lost 2 bases to trimming and J lost 0 bases, with 5 bases between them. Germline V gives CDR1 SGHKS, CDR2 YYEKEE (reference sequence). This CDR3 reads CASSFRANYGYTF. DNA for the CDR3: TGTGCCAGCAGCTTCAGGGCTAACTATGGCTACACCTTC. Based on the CDR3 plus reference TRBV5-5 and TRBJ1-2, the full variable domain is DAGVTQSPTHLIKTRGQQVTLRCSPISGHKSVSWYQQVLGQGPQFIFQYYEKEERGRGNFPDRFSARQFPNYSSELNVNALLLGDSALYLCASSFRANYGYTFGSGTRLTVV.

This chain connects TRBV6-5 to TRBJ1-2; D might be TRBD1 (6 bases). Germline assignment: CDR1 MNHEY and CDR2 SVGAGI. V dropped 4 bases and J dropped 5 bases, with 11 bases sitting between them. The CDR3 runs 13 residues. The CDR3 sequence is CASSLGGPYGYTF. The CDR3 nucleotides read TGTGCCAGCAGTTTAGGGGGACCTTATGGCTACACCTTC.

The rearrangement joins TRBV3-1 (or the pseudogene TRBV3-2) to TRBJ2-4; unclear D gene. The germline gives CDR1 LGHDT, CDR2 YNNKEL (reference sequence). The CDR3 has 14 amino acids. The V end was cut by 4 bases, the J end by 0 bases, with 7 bases between. The CDR3 DNA follows: TGTGCCAGCAGCCCGCAACTAGCCAAAAACATTCAGTACTTC. Amino acids: CASSPQLAKNIQYF.

This chain connects TRBV7-2 to TRBJ1-6; D perhaps matches TRBD1 (5 bases). CDR1 SGHTA and CDR2 FQGNSA come from the germline V gene. This CDR3 is built from 14 residues. Trimming stripped 3 bases from V and 7 bases from J, with 10 bases between. In nucleotides, the CDR3 is TGTGCCAGCAGCTTGCGCAGGGTCAATTCACCCCTCCACTTT. Protein product: CASSLRRVNSPLHF.

The chain joins TRBV7-8 to TRBJ1-2, with 9 bases matching TRBD1. The V gene's germline CDR1 is SGHVS and CDR2 FQNEAQ. The CDR3 has 17 residues. Unmatched junction bases numbered 14, after V lost 4 bases and J lost 5 bases. Written as DNA, the CDR3 is TGTGCCAGCAGCTCTAGTGGAATTACAGGGGGCGGGTATGGCTACACCTTC. It yields the protein CASSSSGITGGGYGYTF.

The rearrangement links TRBV30 to TRBJ1-5; 9 bases are a match to TRBD1. CDR3 length: 15 amino acids. With 0 bases clipped from V and 4 bases from J, the junction kept 4 bases outside the gene matches. Germline-derived CDR1 and CDR2 are GTSNPN and SVGIG (reference sequence). The CDR3 loop is CAWSVSGTGNQPQHF. The CDR3 DNA is TGTGCCTGGAGTGTGTCCGGGACAGGGAATCAGCCCCAGCATTTT.

This clone has a count of ten or more. The chain is built from TRBV18 and TRBJ1-5, with 10 bases lining up with TRBD1. Losses at the gene ends were 3 bases for V and 6 bases for J; bases not matched to a gene: 11. The CDR3 totals 17 residues. CDR1 KGHSH and CDR2 LQKENI come from the germline V gene. This chain's CDR3 is CASSPPGGQGVGQPQHF. The CDR3 nucleotides are TGTGCCAGCTCACCCCCCGGCGGACAGGGGGTGGGTCAGCCCCAGCATTTT.

This clone has just a few counts. The chain couples TRBV4-1 to TRBJ2-3; weak D call: TRBD2 (7 bases). Trimming took 0 bases from V and 2 from J, leaving 12 bases between them. This CDR3 is 16 amino acids long. Germline CDR1 reads MGHRA; CDR2 reads YSYEKL. The CDR3 DNA reads as TGCGCCAGCAGCCAAGATGCGGGGGCTAACACAGATACGCAGTATTTT. Translating it yields CASSQDAGANTDTQYF.

The chain combines TRBV24-1 with TRBJ2-2; TRBD1 aligns across 8 bases. From germline, CDR1 is KGHDR and CDR2 SFDVKD. J gave up 4 bases and V 2 bases, and 5 bases lay outside the gene matches. The CDR3 covers 16 residues. The CDR3 region is CATSDSRQGFTGELFF. The DNA for the CDR3 is TGTGCCACCAGTGATTCGAGACAGGGGTTCACCGGGGAGCTGTTTTTT.

This clone was picked up one time. The chain links TRBV9 to TRBJ1-4; TRBD1 aligns across 8 bases. CDR1 is SGDLS and CDR2 is YYNGEE in the germline V gene. The V and J ends lost 3 bases and 7 bases, in that order; junction bases with no gene match: 5. The CDR3 contains 14 residues. The chain's CDR3 is CASSGGTGSEKLFF. Written as DNA, the CDR3 is TGTGCCAGCAGCGGGGGGACAGGTAGTGAAAAACTGTTTTTT.

The rearrangement uses TRBV7-2 and TRBJ2-2; 8 bases map to TRBD2. J was trimmed by 5 bases and V by 3 bases; bases with no gene match: 5. In germline, CDR1 is SGHTA, CDR2 FQGNSA. This CDR3 is built from 15 residues. The CDR3 DNA sequence: TGTGCCAGCAGCTTTTGGGCGGGGGGAACCGGGGAGCTGTTTTTT. This translates into CASSFWAGGTGELFF. Using reference TRBV7-2 and TRBJ2-2 for the parts outside the CDR3, the full variable domain is GAGVSQSPSNKVTEKGKDVELRCDPISGHTALYWYRQSLGQGLEFLIYFQGNSAPDKSGLPSDRFSAERTGGSVSTLTIQRTQQEDSAVYLCASSFWAGGTGELFFGEGSRLTVL.

The rearrangement uses TRBV10-3 and TRBJ2-2; 10 positions agree with TRBD1. Trimming cost V 4 bases and J 6 bases; bases outside gene matches: 5. Germline V lookup: CDR1 ENHRY, CDR2 SYGVKD. This CDR3 has 15 residues. The chain's CDR3 is CAISGQGAPAGELFF. As DNA, the CDR3 is TGTGCCATCAGTGGACAGGGGGCGCCCGCCGGGGAGCTGTTTTTT.

This chain's CDR3 is CASSFTGVEFSEAFF. As DNA, the CDR3 is TGTGCCAGCAGCTTCACAGGGGTCGAGTTTTCTGAAGCTTTCTTT. This chain uses TRBV7-9 with TRBJ1-1; 7 bases agree with TRBD1. V shed 3 bases, J shed 6 bases, and the junction held 10 bases outside the gene matches. The CDR3 spans 15 residues. Germline CDR1 and CDR2: SEHNR and FQNEAQ (reference sequence). Variable domain in full (rest from reference TRBV7-9 and TRBJ1-1): DTGVSQNPRHKITKRGQNVTFRCDPISEHNRLYWYRQTLGQGPEFLTYFQNEAQLEKSRLLSDRFSAERPKGSFSTLEIQRTEQGDSAMYLCASSFTGVEFSEAFFGQGTRLTVV.

The genes are TRBV6-6 and TRBJ2-7, with a tentative D call TRBD1 (6 bases). Trimming pared 5 bases from V and 4 bases from J, leaving 21 bases between. This CDR3 contains 16 residues. Germline CDR1 MNHNY, CDR2 SVGAGI (reference sequence). The CDR3 bases are TGTGCCAGCAGTGCAAACACAGGGAAGAAGCCGTACGAGCAGTACTTC. Encoded protein: CASSANTGKKPYEQYF.

The chain combines TRBV27 with TRBJ2-3; D possibly corresponds to TRBD1 (6 bases). Trimming took 3 bases from V and 6 from J, leaving 13 bases between them. The CDR3 spans 14 residues. From germline, CDR1 is MNHEY and CDR2 SMNVEV (reference sequence). The chain's CDR3 is CASSLSRGGDTQYF. The CDR3 DNA is TGTGCCAGCAGTTTGTCCAGGGGTGGGGATACGCAGTATTTT.

The rearrangement uses TRBV27 and TRBJ1-3; TRBD1 is a possible D gene (5 bases). This CDR3 is 13 amino acids long. The V end lost 5 bases, the J end lost 4 bases, and 9 bases lay between the germline ends. Germline loops: CDR1 MNHEY, CDR2 SMNVEV (reference sequence). The CDR3 coding sequence is TGTGCCAGCAGTGGACCAGGGGGAAACACCATATATTTT. Its protein product is CASSGPGGNTIYF.

V usage is TRBV5-6 and J usage is TRBJ1-5; tentatively, D is TRBD1 (6 bases). This CDR3 is 15 amino acids long. Germline CDR1 reads SGHDT; CDR2 reads YYEEEE. The V end was cut by 3 bases, the J end by 3 bases, with 13 bases between. The CDR3 reads CASSSSGALNQPQHF. CDR3 DNA sequence: TGTGCCAGCAGCTCCTCAGGGGCTCTCAATCAGCCCCAGCATTTT.

The chain's CDR3 is CASSPITDRNYGYTF. The CDR3, as DNA: TGTGCCAGCTCACCAATAACGGACAGAAACTATGGCTACACCTTC. The chain links TRBV18 to TRBJ1-2; TRBD1 might be the D (6 bases). Trimming pared 2 bases from V and 2 bases from J, leaving 12 bases between. Germline V lookup: CDR1 KGHSH, CDR2 LQKENI. CDR3 length: 15 residues.

V is TRBV4-1 and J is TRBJ2-2; a possible D gene is TRBD1 (7 bases). There are 16 residues in the CDR3. V was cut by 0 bases and J by 6 bases, with 14 bases left in between. From germline, CDR1 is MGHRA and CDR2 YSYEKL. In DNA form, the CDR3 reads TGCGCCAGCAGCCAAGACGGAGGGGGCAAGGCCGGGGAGCTGTTTTTT. Amino acids: CASSQDGGGKAGELFF.

The chain couples TRBV6-5 to TRBJ2-1; D gene ambiguous. CDR1 MNHEY and CDR2 SVGAGI come from the germline V gene. The V end lost 6 bases, the J end lost 8 bases, and 8 bases lay between the germline ends. The CDR3 totals 11 residues. CDR3 protein: CASRKPHEQFF. The CDR3 DNA reads as TGTGCCAGCAGGAAGCCCCATGAGCAGTTCTTC.

The chain recombines TRBV12-3 or TRBV12-4 with TRBJ2-7; possibly TRBD2 for D (5 bases). Trimming cost V 5 bases and J 6 bases, with 14 bases left between them. The CDR3 extends over 13 amino acids. Written as DNA, the CDR3 is TGTGCCAGCAGTGGCGACAACCGGGGCGAGCAGTACTTC. It is translated as CASSGDNRGEQYF.

The chain employs TRBV27 and TRBJ1-5; D possibly corresponds to TRBD1 (5 bases). The CDR3 contains 17 residues. V was pared by 5 bases and J by 2 bases, with 19 bases between. Germline V lookup: CDR1 MNHEY, CDR2 SMNVEV (reference sequence). This CDR3 is CASSPLPPGGGNQPQHF. The CDR3 region has the DNA TGTGCCAGCAGTCCTCTCCCCCCCGGGGGAGGCAATCAGCCCCAGCATTTT.